This T cell receptor beta chain was obtained from a study of blood T cells in healthy people across ages. Turning to the study itself: Capture via template switching afforded approximately one barcoded beta molecule per two T cells.

Germline values: CDR1 SGHTA, CDR2 FQGNSA. V lost 5 bases and J lost 2, with 19 bases in between. The CDR3 totals 16 residues. A second PCR, run for about 7 to 12 cycles, used a sample-barcoded 5' primer plus a J-beta primer mix. Each of the cDNA molecules was tagged by a template-switch adaptor with 12 random nucleotides. TCRdb re-derived calls from the 5' RACE reads in MiXCR, one entry per CDR3 protein. The sample includes 850,000 to 950,000 distinct CDR3 sequences, about 30% seen only once; the top ten take roughly 17%. The chain employs TRBV7-2 and TRBJ2-7; perhaps TRBD1 as D (5 bases). Material for sequencing was blood. This clonotype was sampled from a woman aged 80 or over in good health. In DNA, the CDR3 is TGTGCCAGCAGCCCCGAACGCAGGGAAAGTACCTACGAGCAGTACTTC. Its protein product is CASSPERRESTYEQYF.